The 24 T cell receptor beta chains given below trace back to one sample, sequenced in a study of shared clonotypes between healthy human individuals. Libraries were prepared by immunoSEQ multiplex PCR; TCRdb keeps only in-frame clonotypes and omits some of them. Of 1.4 million to 1.5 million clones in the sample, roughly 96% were seen once. The sequencing sample was made of naive CD4+ T cells sorted from blood. The subset here: CD45RA+ positively selected. These TCRs come from a man in his thirties or forties in good health.

The chain carries TRBV9 and TRBJ2-5; 7 nucleotides align to TRBD1. Germline V CDR1 and CDR2: SGDLS, YYNGEE. This CDR3 region has 16 residues. The trim removed 0 bases at V and 0 bases at J, leaving 5 bases unmatched. CDR3 coding DNA: TGTGCCAGCAGCGTAGCTGACAGGGTGTACCAAGAGACCCAGTACTTC. This encodes CASSVADRVYQETQYF.

This chain connects TRBV10-3 to TRBJ2-7; 7 nucleotides agree with TRBD1. The CDR3 spans 12 residues. The V gene end was trimmed by 4 bases and the J gene end by 12 bases; junction bases not matched to a gene: 9. Germline V CDR1 and CDR2: ENHRY, SYGVKD. The DNA for the CDR3 is TGTGCCATCAGTGTGGGACAGACTGCTACGTACTTC. It translates to CAISVGQTATYF.

This clone was found once. The V gene is TRBV29-1, the J gene TRBJ2-5; D ambiguous. CDR1 SQVTM and CDR2 ANQGSEA come from the germline V gene. Trimming left V 3 bases short and J 0 bases short, with 5 bases between. The length of the CDR3 is 12 residues. In DNA form, the CDR3 reads TGCAGCGTTGAGAAGGACCAAGAGACCCAGTACTTC. It translates to CSVEKDQETQYF.

The chain joins TRBV2 to TRBJ2-1, with no clear D. Germline V gene data show CDR1 as SNHLY and CDR2 as FYNNEI. The CDR3 is 15 residues long. V was shortened by 6 bases and J by 0 bases, with 12 bases between the two germline ends. The CDR3 protein is CASRKQGNSYNEQFF. The CDR3 nucleotides read TGTGCCAGCAGGAAACAAGGGAACTCCTACAATGAGCAGTTCTTC.

The chain employs TRBV6-5 and TRBJ2-5, with 7 nucleotides matching TRBD1. The CDR3 is 15 amino acids. The junction had 5 bases not matched to a gene; V was cut back by 0 bases and J by 4 bases. Per the germline V gene, CDR1 is MNHEY and CDR2 is SVGAGI. CDR3 DNA sequence: TGTGCCAGCAGTTACTCTCGGGCAGGGGGAGAGACCCAGTACTTC. It specifies CASSYSRAGGETQYF.

J is TRBJ2-1 and V is TRBV28; unclear D gene. Germline V lookup: CDR1 MDHEN, CDR2 SYDVKM. V dropped 5 bases and J dropped 10 bases, with 12 bases sitting between them. The CDR3 covers 12 residues. The CDR3 DNA reads as TGTGCCAGCAGTCCTCCGCTGAGAGAGCAGTTCTTC. Amino acid sequence: CASSPPLREQFF. Together with reference TRBV28 and TRBJ2-1, the CDR3 gives the full variable domain: DVKVTQSSRYLVKRTGEKVFLECVQDMDHENMFWYRQDPGLGLRLIYFSYDVKMKEKGDIPEGYSVSREKKERFSLILESASTNQTSMYLCASSPPLREQFFGPGTRLTVL.

About this clone: Other nucleotide sequences from this sample produce the same CDR3. The chain joins TRBV28 to TRBJ2-1, with TRBD1 matching 9 bases. The V gene end was trimmed by 3 bases and the J gene end by 1 base; junction bases not matched to a gene: 4. From germline, CDR1 is MDHEN and CDR2 SYDVKM. This CDR3 has 16 amino acids. CDR3 coding DNA: TGTGCCAGCAGTTTCCTGGACAGGGGTTCCTACAATGAGCAGTTCTTC. Protein product: CASSFLDRGSYNEQFF. Full variable domain (outside the CDR3, taken from reference TRBV28 and TRBJ2-1): DVKVTQSSRYLVKRTGEKVFLECVQDMDHENMFWYRQDPGLGLRLIYFSYDVKMKEKGDIPEGYSVSREKKERFSLILESASTNQTSMYLCASSFLDRGSYNEQFFGPGTRLTVL.

The rearrangement uses TRBV19 and TRBJ2-3; D remains unclear. Trimming stripped 10 bases from V and 1 base from J, with 15 bases between. The V gene's germline CDR1 is LNHDA and CDR2 SQIVND (reference sequence). This CDR3 is built from 14 residues. CDR3 DNA: TGTGCCACCCGTTTGTCCCTAGGCACAGATACGCAGTATTTT. It specifies CATRLSLGTDTQYF.

The chain recombines TRBV5-1 with TRBJ2-5; D is possibly TRBD1 or TRBD2 (6 bases each). The germline CDR1 and CDR2 sequences are SGHRS and YFSETQ. The CDR3 has 14 amino acids. V dropped 0 bases and J dropped 1 base, with 7 bases sitting between them. The CDR3 bases are TGCGCCAGCAGCTTGGGGGGGGCCCAAGAGACCCAGTACTTC. It translates to CASSLGGAQETQYF.

The rearrangement joins TRBV10-3 to TRBJ2-3; unclear D gene. The CDR3 has 16 amino acids. Germline V CDR1 and CDR2: ENHRY, SYGVKD. V gave up 6 bases and J gave up 2 bases, with 18 bases separating them. CDR3 amino acids: CAISLTQGPPTDTQYF. The CDR3, as DNA: TGTGCCATCAGCCTAACACAAGGCCCCCCCACAGATACGCAGTATTTT.

The chain recombines TRBV7-2 with TRBJ1-5, with no clear D. The CDR3 sequence is 17 residues long. Trimming removed 5 bases at V and 5 bases at J, with 22 bases between. CDR1 is SGHTA and CDR2 is FQGNSA in the germline V gene. CDR3 protein: CASSKNSLALGDQPQHF. As DNA, the CDR3 is TGTGCCAGCAGCAAAAATAGCTTAGCGTTGGGCGATCAGCCCCAGCATTTT.

This chain joins TRBV5-1 and TRBJ1-3, with D hard to call. The CDR3 is 13 amino acids. V lost 2 bases to trimming and J lost 8 bases, with 11 bases between them. Looked up from germline, CDR1 is SGHRS and CDR2 is YFSETQ. CDR3 DNA: TGCGCCAGCAGCTTACAGCGGTATGACACCATATATTTT. Residues: CASSLQRYDTIYF.

V usage is TRBV5-1 and J usage is TRBJ1-2, with D possibly TRBD1 on 5 matching bases. CDR1 and CDR2 (germline): SGHRS, YFSETQ. The CDR3 contains 13 residues. Trimming took off 2 bases at V and 5 bases at J, with 10 bases between the two ends. CDR3 in DNA: TGCGCCAGCAGCTTTGACAGTGTTTATGGCTACACCTTC. It is translated as CASSFDSVYGYTF.

This chain uses TRBV6-5 with TRBJ1-1; TRBD1 might be the D (5 bases). This CDR3 has 15 amino acids. The V and J ends lost 1 base and 3 bases respectively, with 12 bases between them. Germline-derived CDR1 and CDR2 are MNHEY and SVGAGI. The CDR3 here is CASSYLTSGDTEAFF. The CDR3 DNA reads TGTGCCAGCAGTTACTTGACCTCGGGGGACACTGAAGCTTTCTTT.

The chain links TRBV19 to TRBJ2-1; 10 bases map to TRBD2. This CDR3 comprises 16 residues. The V gene's germline CDR1 is LNHDA and CDR2 SQIVND (reference sequence). V lost 5 bases to trimming and J lost 4 bases; unmatched junction nucleotides: 8. The CDR3 sequence is CASSHDSGRSYNEQFF. As DNA, the CDR3 is TGTGCCAGTAGTCACGATAGCGGGAGGTCTTACAATGAGCAGTTCTTC.

The chain recombines TRBV5-1 with TRBJ2-5; D is undetermined. Germline CDR1 SGHRS, CDR2 YFSETQ. Trimming removed 2 bases from V and 1 base from J, with 12 bases in between. CDR3 length equals 15 residues. As DNA, the CDR3 is TGCGCCAGCAGCTTTCTGGGTTTGGGCCAAGAGACCCAGTACTTC. Translated, it gives CASSFLGLGQETQYF.

This rearrangement joins TRBV29-1 to TRBJ2-3; the D is unclear. The CDR3 totals 13 residues. Trimming cost V 4 bases and J 4 bases, with 12 bases left between them. Germline V gene sequence: CDR1 SQVTM, CDR2 ANQGSEA. The CDR3: CSVASNPPDTQYF. In DNA form, the CDR3 reads TGCAGCGTTGCTTCGAACCCCCCAGATACGCAGTATTTT.

The chain employs TRBV18 and TRBJ2-2; 8 bases are a match to TRBD1. Unmatched junction bases numbered 6, after V lost 0 bases and J lost 0 bases. Looked up from germline, CDR1 is KGHSH and CDR2 is LQKENI. This CDR3 contains 18 residues. The DNA for the CDR3 is TGTGCCAGCTCACCACCATACGGACAGGGATCGAACACCGGGGAGCTGTTTTTT. This translates into CASSPPYGQGSNTGELFF.

Here the CDR3 DNA reads TGTGCCAGCAGGTTCCCGGGGCCGAGCTCCTACAATGAGCAGTTCTTC. This translates into CASRFPGPSSYNEQFF. This chain connects TRBV11-2 to TRBJ2-1; TRBD1 or TRBD2 may be the D gene (5 bases each). CDR1 SGHAT and CDR2 FQNNGV come from the germline V gene. V lost 6 bases and J 0 bases, leaving 15 bases between the germline ends. The CDR3 extends over 16 amino acids.

The chain joins TRBV27 to TRBJ2-7, with D hard to call. The germline V gene has CDR1 MNHEY and CDR2 SMNVEV (reference sequence). The CDR3 is 13 residues long. Trimming stripped 8 bases from V and 0 bases from J, with 11 bases between. The CDR3 loop reads CASGRAISYEQYF. For the CDR3, the DNA is TGTGCCAGCGGACGGGCGATCTCCTACGAGCAGTACTTC.

The rearrangement uses TRBV18 and TRBJ2-1; possible D gene TRBD2, 5 bases. With 3 bases removed from V and 12 bases from J, the gap between germline ends came to 21 bases. The V gene's germline CDR1 is KGHSH and CDR2 LQKENI. The CDR3 consists of 15 residues. CDR3: CASSPSSDYPTGQFF. As DNA, the CDR3 is TGTGCCAGCTCACCTTCCTCAGACTACCCCACGGGGCAGTTCTTC. Filled out from reference TRBV18 and TRBJ2-1, the complete variable domain reads NAGVMQNPRHLVRRRGQEARLRCSPMKGHSHVYWYRQLPEEGLKFMVYLQKENIIDESGMPKERFSAEFPKEGPSILRIQQVVRGDSAAYFCASSPSSDYPTGQFFGPGTRLTVL.

The chain uses TRBV9 and TRBJ2-7, with 11 bases matching TRBD2. V trimming: 0 bases; J trimming: 10 bases; junction bases outside the gene matches: 6. The length of the CDR3 is 14 residues. Per the germline V gene, CDR1 is SGDLS and CDR2 is YYNGEE. The CDR3 region has the DNA TGTGCCAGCAGCGTAGCTCTTAGCGGGAGGGCCCAGTACTTC. This translates into CASSVALSGRAQYF.

Turning to this clone: Distinct nucleotide sequences in the sample also encode this CDR3. This rearrangement joins TRBV2 to TRBJ2-3; the D is unclear. CDR3 size: 11 residues. Germline assignment: CDR1 SNHLY and CDR2 FYNNEI. V was clipped by 5 bases and J by 4 bases, with 4 bases between them. The chain's CDR3 is CASSLADTQYF. The CDR3 DNA is TGTGCCAGCAGTCTGGCAGATACGCAGTATTTT. Filled out from reference TRBV2 and TRBJ2-3, the complete variable domain reads EPEVTQTPSHQVTQMGQEVILRCVPISNHLYFYWYRQILGQKVEFLVSFYNNEISEKSEIFDDQFSVERPDGSNFTLKIRSTKLEDSAMYFCASSLADTQYFGPGTRLTVL.

The V gene is TRBV7-9, the J gene TRBJ1-5, with D perhaps matching TRBD1 (6 bases). This CDR3 has 15 residues. Per the germline V gene, CDR1 is SEHNR and CDR2 is FQNEAQ (reference sequence). Between the trimmed V and J ends, which lost 4 bases and 5 bases, there was a span of 15 bases. In nucleotides, the CDR3 is TGTGCCAGCAGCTCCAGGGGTTCTGTGGATCAGCCCCAGCATTTT. Protein sequence: CASSSRGSVDQPQHF.